This TCR beta chain was identified during a study of CD4 T cells in relation to SARS-CoV-2 and coronaviruses. The CDR3 spans 14 residues. The V and J ends lost 1 base and 4 bases respectively, with 5 bases between them. Germline assignment: CDR1 MRHNA and CDR2 SNTAGT. Before the COVID-19 pandemic, during about 2011-2019, CD4+ T cells were taken from unexposed donors. CD4 enrichment then naive enrichment separated naive from memory CD4+ cells. Sequenced by immunoSEQ multiplex PCR; TCRdb stores in-frame clones only, minus some. Found here are some 65,000 clones, approximately 87% of them singletons; the top ten hold around 1.5%. The study's findings and limits: The assay detects memory recall responses, not culture-primed primary responses. Crossreactivity was assessed only for spike protein, not other viral proteins.

Remarks on this clone: Its specificity is not known.

The V call is TRBV6-4, the J call TRBJ2-6, with D unclear. Source material: memory CD4+ T cells from PBMCs. The clonotype originates from a human donor in good health. The CDR3: CASSDFVGANVLTF. The CDR3 DNA sequence: TGTGCCAGCAGTGACTTCGTAGGGGCCAACGTCCTGACTTTC.